Below are 13 T cell receptor beta chains sequenced from a single sample in a study of CD8 T cells in Susac syndrome. Random hexamers primed reverse transcription of about 0.45 to 1 ug RNA. From the immunoSEQ multiplex PCR reads, TCRdb called clonotypes with MiXCR, one entry per CDR3 protein. The repertoire consists of roughly 130,000 distinct CDR3 sequences, with about 95% occurring once and the leading ten covering more than 0.095%. The sample consisted of CD4+ T cells from PBMCs. All receptors come from a human donor in good health.

The genes are TRBV24-1 and TRBJ2-3; 12 bases align to TRBD2. Trimming removed 4 bases from V and 4 bases from J; junction bases left unmatched: 11. CDR3 length: 18 residues. CDR1 is KGHDR and CDR2 is SFDVKD in the germline V gene. The CDR3 sequence is CATSDPRGLAGRSDTQYF. For the CDR3, the DNA is TGTGCCACCAGTGACCCTCGCGGACTAGCGGGACGGTCAGATACGCAGTATTTT.

This sequence joins TRBV20-1 and TRBJ1-5; possibly TRBD1 for D (5 bases). V was pared by 5 bases and J by 3 bases, with 14 bases between. The CDR3 sequence is 14 residues long. CDR1 is DFQATT and CDR2 is SNEGSKA in the germline V gene (reference sequence). CDR3 nucleotides: TGCAGTGCTTGGGACCCGAGTCTCAATCAGCCCCAGCATTTT. Translating gives CSAWDPSLNQPQHF.

This chain uses TRBV7-9 with TRBJ2-1; D not resolved. The ends were cut back, 8 bases at V and 6 bases at J, with 2 bases in the middle. CDR1 and CDR2 from the germline V gene are SEHNR and FQNEAQ (reference sequence). The CDR3 has 9 amino acids. CDR3 sequence (DNA): TGTGCCAGCCCCAATGAGCAGTTCTTC. It encodes CASPNEQFF. The variable domain in full, with the rest retrieved from reference TRBV7-9 and TRBJ2-1, is DTGVSQNPRHKITKRGQNVTFRCDPISEHNRLYWYRQTLGQGPEFLTYFQNEAQLEKSRLLSDRFSAERPKGSFSTLEIQRTEQGDSAMYLCASPNEQFFGPGTRLTVL.

The chain couples TRBV10-3 to TRBJ2-7, with D unclear. The V end was cut by 8 bases, the J end by 0 bases, with 8 bases between. Germline V gene sequence: CDR1 ENHRY, CDR2 SYGVKD. The CDR3 spans 12 residues. The CDR3 spells CAIAQSSYEQYF. The CDR3 coding sequence is TGTGCCATCGCTCAGAGCTCCTACGAGCAGTACTTC.

The chain carries TRBV5-4 and TRBJ1-1, with 10 bases lining up with TRBD1. Germline CDR1 SGHNT, CDR2 YYREEE (reference sequence). Trimming cost V 2 bases and J 1 base; bases outside gene matches: 5. CDR3 length: 16 residues. CDR3 in amino acids: CASSLPRTGGNTEAFF. DNA of the CDR3: TGTGCCAGCAGCTTACCCCGGACAGGGGGGAACACTGAAGCTTTCTTT.

V is TRBV28 and J is TRBJ2-1, with D possibly matching TRBD2 (7 bases). The CDR3 contains 16 residues. Germline V gives CDR1 MDHEN, CDR2 SYDVKM. The V end was cut by 0 bases, the J end by 3 bases, with 12 bases between. The DNA for the CDR3 is TGTGCCAGCAGTTTATGGCAGGGAGGGGGCTACAATGAGCAGTTCTTC. Its protein is CASSLWQGGGYNEQFF.

The V gene is TRBV28, the J gene TRBJ1-1, with TRBD1 matching 7 bases. Germline assignment: CDR1 MDHEN and CDR2 SYDVKM. V shed 6 bases, J shed 0 bases, and the junction held 7 bases outside the gene matches. The CDR3 sequence is 15 residues long. The CDR3 nucleotides read TGTGCCAGCAGACGGGAACAGGGGATGAACACTGAAGCTTTCTTT. Its translation is CASRREQGMNTEAFF.

The chain uses TRBV30 and TRBJ2-1; 14 bases align to TRBD2. The CDR3 has 15 amino acids. Trimming removed 2 bases from V and 9 bases from J; junction bases left unmatched: 6. Germline CDR1 is GTSNPN and CDR2 is SVGIG (reference sequence). The DNA for the CDR3 is TGTGCCTGGAGTCCGGGACTAGCGGGAGTAGGTGAGCAGTTCTTC. Translated: CAWSPGLAGVGEQFF. The full variable domain, its missing parts supplied by reference TRBV30 and TRBJ2-1, is SQTIHQWPATLVQPVGSPLSLECTVEGTSNPNLYWYRQAAGRGLQLLFYSVGIGQISSEVPQNLSASRPQDRQFILSSKKLLLSDSGFYLCAWSPGLAGVGEQFFGPGTRLTVL.

This clonotype was detected once. V usage is TRBV20-1 and J usage is TRBJ2-7; TRBD2 matches at 12 bases. This CDR3 is 15 amino acids long. V dropped 0 bases and J dropped 4; count of bases not matched to a gene: 4. Germline V gene sequence: CDR1 DFQATT, CDR2 SNEGSKA (reference sequence). CDR3 region: CSARDLTSGRYEQYF. The CDR3 nucleotides are TGCAGTGCTAGAGATTTAACTAGCGGGAGGTACGAGCAGTACTTC.

The rearrangement joins TRBV7-2 to TRBJ1-2, with D unresolved. CDR1 is SGHTA and CDR2 is FQGNSA in the germline V gene. V lost 0 bases to trimming and J lost 7 bases, with 12 bases between them. This CDR3 region has 14 residues. CDR3 coding DNA: TGTGCCAGCAGCTTAGCTCCGGGGAGACGTGGCTACACCTTC. Translating gives CASSLAPGRRGYTF.

The genes are TRBV4-1 and TRBJ2-3; D not certain. Trimming took 0 bases from V and 5 from J, leaving 3 bases between them. Germline values: CDR1 MGHRA, CDR2 YSYEKL. CDR3 length equals 12 residues. The CDR3 coding sequence is TGCGCCAGCAGCCAAGAAAGAGATACGCAGTATTTT. Residues: CASSQERDTQYF.

In DNA form, the CDR3 reads TGCGCCAGCAGCGGACAACCCCCCGGCCTTAATGAAAAACTGTTTTTT. Translated: CASSGQPPGLNEKLFF. J is TRBJ1-4 and V is TRBV5-1; D might be TRBD1 (5 bases). Germline V gives CDR1 SGHRS, CDR2 YFSETQ. Trimming cost V 4 bases and J 4 bases, with 17 bases left between them. This CDR3 contains 16 residues. The full variable domain, with the rest looked up from reference TRBV5-1 and TRBJ1-4, is KAGVTQTPRYLIKTRGQQVTLSCSPISGHRSVSWYQQTPGQGLQFLFEYFSETQRNKGNFPGRFSGRQFSNSRSEMNVSTLELGDSALYLCASSGQPPGLNEKLFFGSGTQLSVL.

This chain links TRBV6-6 with TRBJ2-1; possible D gene TRBD1, 5 bases. Trimming pared 5 bases from V and 13 bases from J, leaving 15 bases between. The CDR3 consists of 12 residues. CDR1 is MNHNY and CDR2 is SVGAGI in the germline V gene (reference sequence). The CDR3 DNA sequence: TGTGCCAGCAGTCTGGGGCCTCAGAGACAGTTCTTC. Its protein is CASSLGPQRQFF.